The entry below gives a single T cell receptor beta chain sequence along with its context. Repertoires were generated with immunoSEQ multiplex PCR, while TCRdb's copy carries only in-frame clones and drops some. The sample carries about 87,000 clones, 70% to 90% recorded once. This sample was included in a study of blood T cell repertoires in COVID-19. Study information: Spain, Italy and the United States supplied samples that represented acute and convalescent COVID-19.

V shed 6 bases and J shed 3 bases, with 6 bases lying between them. The CDR3 covers 12 residues. Germline assignment: CDR1 SGHTA and CDR2 FQGNSA. This clonotype was obtained from a woman older than 75 with COVID-19, enrolled during active disease. The chain has TRBV7-2 and TRBJ2-1; the D is unclear. Sequencing was carried out using peripheral blood. CDR3 DNA sequence: TGTGCCAGCAGTTACTACTACAATGAGCAGTTCTTC. This sequence encodes CASSYYYNEQFF. Complete variable domain (other parts from reference TRBV7-2 and TRBJ2-1): GAGVSQSPSNKVTEKGKDVELRCDPISGHTALYWYRQSLGQGLEFLIYFQGNSAPDKSGLPSDRFSAERTGGSVSTLTIQRTQQEDSAVYLCASSYYYNEQFFGPGTRLTVL.